This T cell receptor (beta chain) comes out of a study of blood T cell repertoires in COVID-19. V lost 0 bases, J lost 5 bases, and 8 bases lay in between. CDR3 length equals 14 residues. Germline V CDR1 and CDR2: SGDLS, YYNGEE. Per the original data handling: Estimated nucleated cell counts came from reference gene primer amplification. Clones were sequenced by immunoSEQ multiplex PCR, and TCRdb holds only the in-frame ones, with some missing. Clonal size and the V and J genes are those of that table, whereas D and trimming came from the DNA. The top ten hold about 20% of the sample, which has 50,000 to 75,000 clones, about 78% seen once.

The gene calls are TRBV9 and TRBJ2-2; the D is unclear. This receptor was identified in a man aged 80 or over with active or convalescent COVID-19. The sequencing sample was made of peripheral blood. The CDR3 coding sequence is TGTGCCAGCAGCGTAGTACCTACTACCGGGGAGCTGTTTTTT. As protein: CASSVVPTTGELFF.